This T cell receptor (beta chain) was profiled in a study of metastatic and nonmetastatic thyroid tumors. On the study more broadly: Repertoire comparisons spanned blood and tumor or nodule tissue from malignant and benign thyroid patients. Findings and limits, study-wide: Patients with malignant thyroid tumors reportedly had significantly higher TCR beta diversity than those with benign nodules, in blood and tumor.

All patients were treatment-naive before thyroid surgery. Germline-derived CDR1 and CDR2 are KGHDR and SFDVKD. With 3 bases removed from V and 8 bases from J, the gap between germline ends came to 16 bases. The CDR3 spans 15 residues. Note on this clone: No antigen is known for it.

TCRdb called clones again from the PCR reads with MiXCR. The repertoire consists of roughly 44,000 clones, with roughly 24% occurring once and the leading ten covering around 15%. This sequence joins TRBV24-1 and TRBJ1-5; D is unresolved. This receptor was taken from a female donor with papillary thyroid cancer or a benign thyroid nodule (not recorded which). Some clones in this sample may be carry-over from other donors' samples. The sample comprised tumor tissue. Written as DNA, the CDR3 is TGTGCCACCAGTGATGCTCGGGGAATAGGGAAGCCCCAGCATTTT. Its translation: CATSDARGIGKPQHF.